This is a list of T cell receptor beta chains from one sample in a study of blood T cell repertoires in COVID-19. Using immunoSEQ multiplex PCR, the repertoire was profiled, and TCRdb retains in-frame clones only, with some absent. The repertoire holds around 330,000 clones, with roughly nine tenths as singletons. Sequences were obtained from PBMCs or T cells enriched from blood (not recorded which). These receptors were taken from a man aged 60 to 69 who had recovered from COVID-19. CDR3s include the opening cysteine and the closing phenylalanine or tryptophan. The order of the fields is CDR3 DNA, CDR3 protein, D gene, V gene, clone size, J gene. D genes are given only for firm matches. A clone size is listed for some rows: how often the clone was seen (once, few, many), or a class if it is expanded.

DNA: TGTGCCAGCAGCGATACGGGGGACAGGAATTCCTACGAGCAGTACTTC
CDR3: CASSDTGDRNSYEQYF
D: TRBD1
V: TRBV13
size: .
J: TRBJ2-7

DNA: TGTGCCAGCAGCTGGGGGGGAACTATACGAGGCTACACCTTC
CDR3: CASSWGGTIRGYTF
D: .
V: TRBV6-6
size: .
J: TRBJ1-2

DNA: TGTGCCAGCAGCTTGTCTAGCGGGAGAAGGGATGAGCAGTTCTTC
CDR3: CASSLSSGRRDEQFF
D: TRBD2
V: TRBV5-4
size: once
J: TRBJ2-1

DNA: TGCGCCAGCAGCCAGACCTCCCAGGGGCCCTACGAGCAGTACTTC
CDR3: CASSQTSQGPYEQYF
D: .
V: TRBV4-1
size: .
J: TRBJ2-7

DNA: TGTGCCAGCAGCTTAGCGGTCAGCGGGTTTAGGCATGAGCAGTTCTTC
CDR3: CASSLAVSGFRHEQFF
D: .
V: TRBV11-2
size: .
J: TRBJ2-1

DNA: TGTGCCAGCAGCCGCGGGACAGGAGGAGATCAGCCCCAGCATTTT
CDR3: CASSRGTGGDQPQHF
D: TRBD1
V: TRBV4-2
size: once
J: TRBJ1-5

DNA: TGTGCCAGCAGCTTAGAGGGTTCAGGGATAGGACCCAACACTGAAGCTTTCTTT
CDR3: CASSLEGSGIGPNTEAFF
D: .
V: TRBV13
size: .
J: TRBJ1-1

DNA: TGCGCCAGCAGCACCCCAACAGGGGGCGGCACTGAAGCTTTCTTT
CDR3: CASSTPTGGGTEAFF
D: TRBD1
V: TRBV5-1
size: .
J: TRBJ1-1

DNA: TGTGCCAGTAGTCCAGTACCTAGCAATCAGCCCCAGCATTTT
CDR3: CASSPVPSNQPQHF
D: .
V: TRBV19
size: .
J: TRBJ1-5

DNA: TGTGCCAGCCGCCGGGACAGGGGCAGCTCCTACGAGCAGTACTTC
CDR3: CASRRDRGSSYEQYF
D: TRBD1
V: TRBV6-2/TRBV6-3
size: .
J: TRBJ2-7

DNA: TGTGCCAGCAGCGTTAAGACAGGGGGCACTGAAGCTTTCTTT
CDR3: CASSVKTGGTEAFF
D: TRBD1
V: TRBV9
size: .
J: TRBJ1-1

DNA: TGTGCCAGCTCACCGGGCCTTGGAAGTGCGGAGACCCAGTACTTC
CDR3: CASSPGLGSAETQYF
D: .
V: TRBV18
size: .
J: TRBJ2-5

DNA: TGTGCCGCCAGTGATCACCCGGGACTAGCGGGTGCGTCCTACAATGAGCAGTTCTTC
CDR3: CAASDHPGLAGASYNEQFF
D: TRBD2
V: TRBV24-1
size: .
J: TRBJ2-1

DNA: TGTGCCATCAGTGAGTCGGGGGGGAAAAATCAGCCCCAGCATTTT
CDR3: CAISESGGKNQPQHF
D: .
V: TRBV10-3
size: .
J: TRBJ1-5

DNA: TGCAGCGTTGAAGATTTGGCGGGGCGTACCTACGAGCAGTACTTC
CDR3: CSVEDLAGRTYEQYF
D: .
V: TRBV29-1
size: once
J: TRBJ2-7

DNA: TGTGCCAGCAGTGCTGAGGGCTTGAAGACCCAGTACTTC
CDR3: CASSAEGLKTQYF
D: .
V: TRBV2
size: .
J: TRBJ2-5

DNA: TGTGCCACCAGCAGGCTACTAGCGGACACTGAAGGGCAGTATTTT
CDR3: CATSRLLADTEGQYF
D: TRBD2
V: TRBV15
size: .
J: TRBJ2-3

DNA: TGTGCCACCAGTGATTACAAACAGGGGGCGGTTGGCTACACCTTC
CDR3: CATSDYKQGAVGYTF
D: TRBD1
V: TRBV24-1
size: .
J: TRBJ1-2

DNA: TGTGCCAGCAGCGTCGGCGGGGTGGTGAGCAATGAGCAGTTCTTC
CDR3: CASSVGGVVSNEQFF
D: .
V: TRBV9
size: once
J: TRBJ2-1

DNA: TGTGCCAGCAGCCAAAGCGGGGGGCGACCCAATGAGCAGTTCTTC
CDR3: CASSQSGGRPNEQFF
D: TRBD2
V: TRBV7-8
size: .
J: TRBJ2-1

DNA: TGCGCCAGCAGCCAAGTGGAGGAGAGGGAAGCTTTCTTT
CDR3: CASSQVEEREAFF
D: .
V: TRBV4-1
size: .
J: TRBJ1-1

DNA: TGTGCCATCAGTGAGAAGGGGGGGAGGAATGAAAAACTGTTTTTT
CDR3: CAISEKGGRNEKLFF
D: .
V: TRBV10-3
size: .
J: TRBJ1-4

DNA: TGTGCCAGCCGAGGACAGGCGGCTAACTATGGCTACACCTTC
CDR3: CASRGQAANYGYTF
D: TRBD1
V: TRBV27
size: .
J: TRBJ1-2

DNA: TGTGCCAGCAGCTTATCGGCCCAGGGGTCACCCCTCCACTTT
CDR3: CASSLSAQGSPLHF
D: .
V: TRBV7-9
size: few
J: TRBJ1-6

DNA: TGTGCCATCAGTGAGGGGCGGGAGTTGGATACGCAGTATTTT
CDR3: CAISEGRELDTQYF
D: TRBD2
V: TRBV10-3
size: once
J: TRBJ2-3

DNA: TGTGCCAGCACTTGGGACAGCCTGAGGGCTTTCTTT
CDR3: CASTWDSLRAFF
D: TRBD1
V: TRBV7-9
size: .
J: TRBJ1-1

DNA: TGCGCCAGCAGCCGAGTGGACATCATCCTGAACACTGAAGCTTTCTTT
CDR3: CASSRVDIILNTEAFF
D: .
V: TRBV4-1
size: .
J: TRBJ1-1

DNA: TGTGCCAGTAGTAGACCCGGGACAGGGGCTCGTTGGACTCAGCCCCAGCATTTT
CDR3: CASSRPGTGARWTQPQHF
D: TRBD1
V: TRBV19
size: .
J: TRBJ1-5

DNA: TGTGCCAGTAGTATCGGGACAGAAAAATTCTACACCTTC
CDR3: CASSIGTEKFYTF
D: TRBD1
V: TRBV19
size: .
J: TRBJ1-2

DNA: TGTGCCATCAGATCAGGGGACAGAACCTACGAGCAGTACTTC
CDR3: CAIRSGDRTYEQYF
D: TRBD1
V: TRBV10-3
size: .
J: TRBJ2-7

DNA: TGTGCCAGCAGCTTAGATGGGGCTCTGTCTGGAAACACCATATATTTT
CDR3: CASSLDGALSGNTIYF
D: .
V: TRBV7-6
size: .
J: TRBJ1-3

DNA: TGTGCCAGCAGCTCCAGTGGCGGATACAATGAGCAGTTCTTC
CDR3: CASSSSGGYNEQFF
D: .
V: TRBV11-3
size: .
J: TRBJ2-1

DNA: TGTGCCAGCAGTTACGGGACTAGCGAGCACTACGAGCAGTACTTC
CDR3: CASSYGTSEHYEQYF
D: TRBD2
V: TRBV6-2/TRBV6-3
size: .
J: TRBJ2-7